The 29 T cell receptor beta chains in this list originate from one sample, sequenced in a study of T cell responses to AZD1222 COVID-19 vaccine. Method: immunoSEQ multiplex PCR; TCRdb's copy keeps in-frame clones and lacks some. The sample records 130,000 to 150,000 clones, approximately 93% being singletons. Sample: peripheral blood, taken after recovery from COVID-19. All receptors come from an adult who had recovered from COVID-19.

The genes are TRBV27 and TRBJ2-2; 10 bases match TRBD2. CDR1 is MNHEY and CDR2 is SMNVEV in the germline V gene (reference sequence). V dropped 1 base and J dropped 4; count of bases not matched to a gene: 6. The CDR3 is 17 residues long. The CDR3 loop is CASSLWASGSGTGELFF. In nucleotides, the CDR3 is TGTGCCAGCAGTTTATGGGCTAGCGGGAGTGGCACCGGGGAGCTGTTTTTT.

This chain links TRBV5-1 with TRBJ1-1; no clear D gene. V was pared by 0 bases and J by 0 bases, with 12 bases between. The CDR3 totals 16 residues. Germline V gives CDR1 SGHRS, CDR2 YFSETQ. The CDR3: CASSLAGANMNTEAFF. The CDR3 DNA sequence: TGCGCCAGCAGCTTGGCTGGAGCAAACATGAACACTGAAGCTTTCTTT.

The gene calls are TRBV28 and TRBJ2-7; D is undetermined. From germline, CDR1 is MDHEN and CDR2 SYDVKM. Trimming cost V 4 bases and J 3 bases, with 7 bases left between them. The CDR3 length is 12 residues. CDR3 in DNA: TGTGCCAGCAGTTGGAACGACTACGAGCAGTACTTC. Translated: CASSWNDYEQYF.

This chain joins TRBV15 and TRBJ2-7; 10 bases are shared with TRBD1. The trim removed 6 bases at V and 4 bases at J, leaving 9 bases unmatched. Germline V gene data show CDR1 as LNHNV and CDR2 as YYDKDF (reference sequence). The CDR3 has 15 residues. The DNA for the CDR3 is TGTGCCACCAGAGCCGGGACAGGGGCGTTATACGAGCAGTACTTC. It yields the protein CATRAGTGALYEQYF.

The rearrangement links TRBV30 to TRBJ2-1, with 9 bases that match TRBD2. Germline lookup yields CDR1 GTSNPN and CDR2 SVGIG (reference sequence). This CDR3 has 13 residues. The V gene end was trimmed by 7 bases and the J gene end by 9 bases; junction bases not matched to a gene: 10. CDR3 DNA sequence: TGTGCCTTTCGTGGGCTAGCGGGAACTGAGCAGTTCTTC. Protein: CAFRGLAGTEQFF.

The CDR3 loop is CASSPGSNQPQHF. CDR3 bases: TGTGCCAGCAGCCCTGGCAGCAATCAGCCCCAGCATTTT. V usage is TRBV5-4 and J usage is TRBJ1-5; no clear D. Trimming took off 4 bases at V and 1 base at J, with 6 bases between the two ends. CDR1 and CDR2 (germline): SGHNT, YYREEE (reference sequence). The CDR3 extends over 13 amino acids.

The J gene is TRBJ1-5, the V gene TRBV19; perhaps TRBD1 as D (5 bases). Trimming removed 6 bases from V and 7 bases from J, with 16 bases in between. The CDR3 is made up of 14 amino acids. Germline V gene sequence: CDR1 LNHDA, CDR2 SQIVND (reference sequence). The CDR3 sequence is CASREGLREQPQHF. The CDR3, as DNA: TGTGCCAGTAGAGAGGGGCTTCGAGAGCAGCCCCAGCATTTT.

This rearrangement joins TRBV6-5 to TRBJ1-1; D possibly corresponds to TRBD1 (5 bases). This CDR3 has 15 amino acids. The V and J ends lost 0 bases and 1 base respectively, with 9 bases between them. CDR1 and CDR2 from the germline V gene are MNHEY and SVGAGI. CDR3 DNA: TGTGCCAGCAGTTACTCTGAGGGACGGAACACTGAAGCTTTCTTT. It encodes CASSYSEGRNTEAFF.

This chain links TRBV6-4 with TRBJ2-3; no clear D gene. Trimming removed 2 bases at V and 5 bases at J, with 8 bases between. CDR1 is MRHNA and CDR2 is SNTAGT in the germline V gene. CDR3 length equals 13 residues. CDR3 sequence: CASSDETKDTQYF. The CDR3, as DNA: TGTGCCAGCAGTGACGAGACGAAAGATACGCAGTATTTT.

The chain combines TRBV27 with TRBJ1-5, with D perhaps matching TRBD1 (5 bases). The CDR3 contains 15 residues. Trimming took off 3 bases at V and 0 bases at J, with 9 bases between the two ends. From germline, CDR1 is MNHEY and CDR2 SMNVEV (reference sequence). In nucleotides, the CDR3 is TGTGCCAGCAGTTTGAGGGGAAATAGCAATCAGCCCCAGCATTTT. Its protein is CASSLRGNSNQPQHF.

This clone has just one count. This chain links TRBV5-5 with TRBJ2-5; tentatively, D is TRBD1 (6 bases). Trimming left V 3 bases short and J 3 bases short, with 15 bases between. Germline values: CDR1 SGHKS, CDR2 YYEKEE (reference sequence). The CDR3 length is 15 residues. CDR3 nucleotide sequence: TGTGCCAGCAGCTCGGTTCGGACAGCCGAAGAGACCCAGTACTTC. Translated, it gives CASSSVRTAEETQYF. The complete variable domain, with remaining parts taken from reference TRBV5-5 and TRBJ2-5, reads DAGVTQSPTHLIKTRGQQVTLRCSPISGHKSVSWYQQVLGQGPQFIFQYYEKEERGRGNFPDRFSARQFPNYSSELNVNALLLGDSALYLCASSSVRTAEETQYFGPGTRLLVL.

This chain connects TRBV3-1 (or the pseudogene TRBV3-2) to TRBJ1-2; 12 bases fit TRBD1. Germline values: CDR1 LGHDT, CDR2 YNNKEL (reference sequence). V lost 3 bases and J lost 4; bases outside the gene matches: 6. This CDR3 comprises 16 residues. DNA of the CDR3: TGTGCCAGCAGCCATGGGACAGGGGGCACCGTCTATGGCTACACCTTC. It specifies CASSHGTGGTVYGYTF.

The CDR3: CASGTGAVDTEAFF. In DNA form, the CDR3 reads TGTGCCAGCGGTACAGGGGCGGTGGACACTGAAGCTTTCTTT. This chain uses TRBV11-1 with TRBJ1-1; 7 bases match TRBD1. V was pared by 8 bases and J by 3 bases, with 9 bases of the junction left unmatched. In germline, CDR1 is SGHAT, CDR2 FQDESV (reference sequence). The CDR3 contains 14 residues. The whole variable domain, remainder taken from reference TRBV11-1 and TRBJ1-1, is EAEVAQSPRYKITEKSQAVAFWCDPISGHATLYWYRQILGQGPELLVQFQDESVVDDSQLPKDRFSAERLKGVDSTLKIQPAELGDSAMYLCASGTGAVDTEAFFGQGTRLTVV.

This clone appeared once. The rearrangement links TRBV4-1 to TRBJ1-6; 9 bases match TRBD1. Germline V gene lookup returns CDR1 MGHRA and CDR2 YSYEKL. The CDR3 has 17 amino acids. V was pared by 2 bases and J by 7 bases, with 9 bases of the junction left unmatched. The CDR3 here is CASSQPPLGTGNSPLHF. For the CDR3, the DNA is TGCGCCAGCAGCCAACCACCCTTGGGGACAGGGAATTCACCCCTCCACTTT.

This clone showed up just once. This chain links TRBV2 with TRBJ2-1; no reliable D call. The CDR3 contains 11 residues. Germline V gene lookup returns CDR1 SNHLY and CDR2 FYNNEI. V was cut by 5 bases and J by 5 bases, with 4 bases left in between. In DNA form, the CDR3 reads TGTGCCAGCAGTACCCACAATGAGCAGTTCTTC. Protein sequence: CASSTHNEQFF.

V is TRBV2 and J is TRBJ1-4; 7 bases map to TRBD1. This CDR3 has 13 residues. The junction had 3 bases not matched to a gene; V was cut back by 9 bases and J by 2 bases. Per germline, CDR1 SNHLY and CDR2 FYNNEI. The DNA for the CDR3 is TGTGCCAGTCAGACAGGGACTAATGAAAAACTGTTTTTT. It specifies CASQTGTNEKLFF.

The chain combines TRBV7-2 with TRBJ2-2; no firm D call. Trimming stripped 5 bases from V and 5 bases from J, with 6 bases between. The CDR3 loop spans 12 amino acids. Germline V gives CDR1 SGHTA, CDR2 FQGNSA. The chain's CDR3 is CASSPQTGELFF. In nucleotides, the CDR3 is TGTGCCAGCAGCCCCCAGACCGGGGAGCTGTTTTTT.

On this clone itself: No DNA is shown, since the ends of the CDR3 on it are uncertain; the CDR3 is the one TCRdb lists. This chain joins TRBV2 and TRBJ1-2; TRBD1, as called in the table, went unchecked against the DNA. CDR1 is SNHLY and CDR2 is FYNNEI in the germline V gene. From its first to its last residue, the CDR3 has 13 amino acids. CDR3 protein: CASSVGQGAYLTF.

This chain joins TRBV5-1 and TRBJ2-1; 8 nucleotides align to TRBD2. The CDR3 consists of 15 residues. V trimming: 4 bases; J trimming: 3 bases; junction bases outside the gene matches: 6. Germline loops: CDR1 SGHRS, CDR2 YFSETQ. CDR3 region: CASSPGLANYNEQFF. CDR3 bases: TGCGCCAGCAGCCCAGGACTAGCAAACTACAATGAGCAGTTCTTC.

The count of this clone is one. The V call is TRBV3-1 (or the pseudogene TRBV3-2), the J call TRBJ2-3, with D possibly called TRBD1 or TRBD2 (5 bases each). The V and J ends lost 7 bases and 3 bases respectively, with 14 bases between them. Germline CDR1 reads LGHDT; CDR2 reads YNNKEL (reference sequence). CDR3 length: 14 amino acids. The CDR3 DNA reads as TGTGCCAGCAACTACGGGGCGCTAACAGATACGCAGTATTTT. Protein product: CASNYGALTDTQYF.

This chain uses TRBV5-1 with TRBJ2-3; a possible D gene is TRBD1 (6 bases). This CDR3 is built from 15 residues. Between the trimmed V and J ends, which lost 0 bases and 3 bases, there was a span of 11 bases. The V gene's germline CDR1 is SGHRS and CDR2 YFSETQ. The CDR3 DNA reads as TGCGCCAGCAGCTTGGCGTCACAGGGTACAGATACGCAGTATTTT. Protein product: CASSLASQGTDTQYF.

The chain recombines TRBV5-8 with TRBJ1-2, with 7 positions matching TRBD1. The CDR3 contains 13 residues. CDR1 and CDR2 from the germline V gene are SGHTS and YDEGEE. Germline trimming cut 2 bases from V and 7 bases from J; bases unmatched to any gene: 5. This chain's CDR3 is CASSFMSGGGYTF. The CDR3 bases are TGTGCCAGCAGCTTTATGTCAGGGGGTGGCTACACCTTC.

This sequence joins TRBV28 and TRBJ1-4; D unresolved. The germline V and J ends were trimmed by 3 bases and 5 bases, with 13 bases remaining between them. The CDR3 totals 15 residues. Germline CDR1 and CDR2: MDHEN and SYDVKM. Here the CDR3 DNA reads TGTGCCAGCAGTTTTCTCCCCCCTAAAAATGAAAAACTGTTTTTT. This sequence encodes CASSFLPPKNEKLFF.

The chain is built from TRBV6-2 or TRBV6-3 and TRBJ2-3; 11 nucleotides line up with TRBD2. V gave up 6 bases and J gave up 1 base; unmatched junction bases: 6. The CDR3 covers 16 residues. Looked up from germline, CDR1 is MNHEY and CDR2 is SVGEGT. This CDR3 reads CASSPQGLAGTDTQYF. As DNA, the CDR3 is TGTGCCAGCAGCCCTCAGGGACTAGCGGGCACAGATACGCAGTATTTT.

The chain employs TRBV3-1 (or the pseudogene TRBV3-2) and TRBJ1-5; D is uncertain. The length of the CDR3 is 15 residues. Trimming took 0 bases from V and 0 from J, leaving 6 bases between them. Germline values: CDR1 LGHDT, CDR2 YNNKEL (reference sequence). Here the CDR3 DNA reads TGTGCCAGCAGCCAAGAGCCCCATAGCAATCAGCCCCAGCATTTT. Residues: CASSQEPHSNQPQHF.

This chain connects TRBV2 to TRBJ1-1; 8 bases agree with TRBD1. The CDR3 is 12 amino acids. With 6 bases clipped from V and 11 bases from J, the junction kept 8 bases outside the gene matches. Germline-derived CDR1 and CDR2 are SNHLY and FYNNEI. CDR3 bases: TGTGCCAGCAGCGGACAGGGAGAGTGGGCTTTCTTT. Protein: CASSGQGEWAFF.

The V and J genes are TRBV4-2 and TRBJ2-3; 7 bases are a match to TRBD2. The germline CDR1 and CDR2 sequences are LGHNA and YNFKEQ. The V segment lost 0 bases and the J segment 5 bases; nucleotides outside the gene matches: 5. There are 15 residues in the CDR3. This CDR3 reads CASSQDLTSLDTQYF. The DNA for the CDR3 is TGTGCCAGCAGCCAAGATTTGACTAGCTTAGATACGCAGTATTTT.

The V call is TRBV13, the J call TRBJ1-1, with 8 bases matching TRBD1. This CDR3 region has 15 residues. Germline CDR1 reads PRHDT; CDR2 reads FYEKMQ (reference sequence). J was trimmed by 5 bases and V by 0 bases; bases with no gene match: 5. CDR3 sequence reads: CASSLGTGVGTEAFF. The CDR3 nucleotides are TGTGCCAGCAGCTTAGGGACAGGGGTGGGAACTGAAGCTTTCTTT. The whole variable domain, filled in from reference TRBV13 and TRBJ1-1, reads AAGVIQSPRHLIKEKRETATLKCYPIPRHDTVYWYQQGPGQDPQFLISFYEKMQSDKGSIPDRFSAQQFSDYHSELNMSSLELGDSALYFCASSLGTGVGTEAFFGQGTRLTVV.

The chain employs TRBV7-3 and TRBJ2-7; 8 bases map to TRBD1. Germline trimming cut 5 bases from V and 7 bases from J; bases unmatched to any gene: 4. Per the germline V gene, CDR1 is SGHTA and CDR2 is FQGTGA. The CDR3 sequence is 12 residues long. CDR3 in DNA: TGTGCCAGCAGCACCACAGGGGGGGAGCAGTACTTC. It specifies CASSTTGGEQYF.